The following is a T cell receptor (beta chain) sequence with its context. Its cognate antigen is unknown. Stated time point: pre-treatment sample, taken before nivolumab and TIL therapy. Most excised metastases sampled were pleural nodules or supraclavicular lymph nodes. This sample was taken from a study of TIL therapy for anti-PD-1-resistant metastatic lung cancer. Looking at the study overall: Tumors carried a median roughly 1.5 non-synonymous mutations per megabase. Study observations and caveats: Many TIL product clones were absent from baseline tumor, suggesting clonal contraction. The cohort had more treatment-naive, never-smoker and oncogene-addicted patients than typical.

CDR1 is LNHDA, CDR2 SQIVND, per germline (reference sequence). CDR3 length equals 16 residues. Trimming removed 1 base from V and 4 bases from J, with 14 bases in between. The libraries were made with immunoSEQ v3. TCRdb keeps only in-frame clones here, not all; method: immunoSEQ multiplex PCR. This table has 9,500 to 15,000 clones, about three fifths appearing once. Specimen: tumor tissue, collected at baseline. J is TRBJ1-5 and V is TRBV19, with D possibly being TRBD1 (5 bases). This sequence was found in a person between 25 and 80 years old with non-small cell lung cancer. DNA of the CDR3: TGTGCCAGTAGTATAGTGGCAGGACGGACAAATCAGCCCCAGCATTTT. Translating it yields CASSIVAGRTNQPQHF.